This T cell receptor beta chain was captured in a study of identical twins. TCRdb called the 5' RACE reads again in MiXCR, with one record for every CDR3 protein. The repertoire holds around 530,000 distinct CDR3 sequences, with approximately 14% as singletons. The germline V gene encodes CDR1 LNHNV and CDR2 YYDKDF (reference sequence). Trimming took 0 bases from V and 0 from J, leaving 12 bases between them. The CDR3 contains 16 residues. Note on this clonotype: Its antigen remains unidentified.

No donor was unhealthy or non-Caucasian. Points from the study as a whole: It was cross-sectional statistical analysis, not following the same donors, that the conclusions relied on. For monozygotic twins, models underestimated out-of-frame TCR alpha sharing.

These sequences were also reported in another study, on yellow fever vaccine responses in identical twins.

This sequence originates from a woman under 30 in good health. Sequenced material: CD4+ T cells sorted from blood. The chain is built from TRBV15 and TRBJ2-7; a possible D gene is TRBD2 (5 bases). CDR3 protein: CATSRDRLTSSYEQYF. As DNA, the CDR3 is TGTGCCACCAGCAGAGATCGACTAACCAGCTCCTACGAGCAGTACTTC.